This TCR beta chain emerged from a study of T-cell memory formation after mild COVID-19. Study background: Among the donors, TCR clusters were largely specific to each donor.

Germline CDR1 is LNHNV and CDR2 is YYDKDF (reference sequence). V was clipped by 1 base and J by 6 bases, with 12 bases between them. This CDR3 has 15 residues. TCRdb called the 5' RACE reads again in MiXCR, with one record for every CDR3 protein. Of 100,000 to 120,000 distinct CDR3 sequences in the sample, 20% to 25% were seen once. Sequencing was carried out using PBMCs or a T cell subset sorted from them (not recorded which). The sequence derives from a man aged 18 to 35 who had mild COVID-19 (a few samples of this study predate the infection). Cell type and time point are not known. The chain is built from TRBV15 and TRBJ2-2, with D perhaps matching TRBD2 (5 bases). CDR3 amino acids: CATSRVGLRPGELFF. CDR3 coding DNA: TGTGCCACCAGCAGAGTAGGACTCCGGCCCGGGGAGCTGTTTTTT.